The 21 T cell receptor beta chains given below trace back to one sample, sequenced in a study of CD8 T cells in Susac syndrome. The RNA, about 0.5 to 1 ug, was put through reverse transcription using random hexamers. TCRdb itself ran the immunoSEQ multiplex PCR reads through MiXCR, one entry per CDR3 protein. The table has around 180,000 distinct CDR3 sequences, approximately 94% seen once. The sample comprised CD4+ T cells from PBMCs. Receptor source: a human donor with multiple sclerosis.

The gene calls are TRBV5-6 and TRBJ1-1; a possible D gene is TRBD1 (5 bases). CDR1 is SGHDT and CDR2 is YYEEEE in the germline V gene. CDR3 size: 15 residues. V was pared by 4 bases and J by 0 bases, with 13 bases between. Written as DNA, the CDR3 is TGTGCCAGCAGCAGCCCAGGGACTGTGAACACTGAAGCTTTCTTT. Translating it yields CASSSPGTVNTEAFF.

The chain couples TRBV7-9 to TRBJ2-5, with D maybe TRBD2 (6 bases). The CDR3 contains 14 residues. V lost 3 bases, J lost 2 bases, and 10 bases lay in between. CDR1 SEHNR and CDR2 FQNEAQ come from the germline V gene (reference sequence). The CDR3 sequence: CASSFSGFQETQYF. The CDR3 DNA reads TGTGCCAGCAGCTTCAGCGGGTTTCAAGAGACCCAGTACTTC. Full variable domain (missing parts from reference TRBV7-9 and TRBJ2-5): DTGVSQNPRHKITKRGQNVTFRCDPISEHNRLYWYRQTLGQGPEFLTYFQNEAQLEKSRLLSDRFSAERPKGSFSTLEIQRTEQGDSAMYLCASSFSGFQETQYFGPGTRLLVL.

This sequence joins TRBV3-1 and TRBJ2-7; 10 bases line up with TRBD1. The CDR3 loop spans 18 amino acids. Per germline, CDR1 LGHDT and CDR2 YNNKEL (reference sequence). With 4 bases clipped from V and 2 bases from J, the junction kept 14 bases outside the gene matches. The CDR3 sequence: CASSRSTGGAGVTYEQYF. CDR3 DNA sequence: TGTGCCAGCAGCCGATCGACAGGGGGCGCAGGGGTGACCTACGAGCAGTACTTC.

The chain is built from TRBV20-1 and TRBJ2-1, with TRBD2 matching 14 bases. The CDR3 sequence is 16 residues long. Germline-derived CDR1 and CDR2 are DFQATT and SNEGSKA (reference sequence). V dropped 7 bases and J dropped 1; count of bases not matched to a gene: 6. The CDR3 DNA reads TGCAGTGTTGGGACTAGCGGGGGTGGGTCCTACAATGAGCAGTTCTTC. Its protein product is CSVGTSGGGSYNEQFF.

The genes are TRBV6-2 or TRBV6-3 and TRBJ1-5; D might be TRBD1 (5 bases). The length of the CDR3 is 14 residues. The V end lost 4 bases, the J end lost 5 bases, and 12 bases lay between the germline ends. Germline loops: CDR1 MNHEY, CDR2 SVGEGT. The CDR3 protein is CASSSGTTDQPQHF. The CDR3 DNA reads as TGTGCCAGCAGTTCCGGGACCACCGATCAGCCCCAGCATTTT.

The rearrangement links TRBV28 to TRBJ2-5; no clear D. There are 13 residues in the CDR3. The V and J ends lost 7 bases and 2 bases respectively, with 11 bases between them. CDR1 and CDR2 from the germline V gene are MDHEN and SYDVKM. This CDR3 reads CASTTTMQETQYF. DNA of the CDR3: TGTGCCAGCACCACGACGATGCAAGAGACCCAGTACTTC.

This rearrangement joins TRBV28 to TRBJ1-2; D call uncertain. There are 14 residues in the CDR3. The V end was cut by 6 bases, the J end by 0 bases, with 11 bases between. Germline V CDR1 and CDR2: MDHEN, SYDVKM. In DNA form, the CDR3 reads TGTGCCAGCAGAAAATTAGGGCCTAACTATGGCTACACCTTC. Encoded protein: CASRKLGPNYGYTF.

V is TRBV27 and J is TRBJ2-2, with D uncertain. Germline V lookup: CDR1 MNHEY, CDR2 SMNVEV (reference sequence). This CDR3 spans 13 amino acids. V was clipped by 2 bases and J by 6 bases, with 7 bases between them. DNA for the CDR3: TGTGCCAGCAGTTTAACCCGGGCCGGGGAGCTGTTTTTT. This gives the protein CASSLTRAGELFF.

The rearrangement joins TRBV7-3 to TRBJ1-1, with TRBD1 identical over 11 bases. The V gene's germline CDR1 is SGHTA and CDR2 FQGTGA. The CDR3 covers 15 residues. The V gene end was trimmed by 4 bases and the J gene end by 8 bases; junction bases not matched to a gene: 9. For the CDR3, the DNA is TGTGCCAGCAGCTCGTCCGGGACAGGGGGTTCGGAAGCTTTCTTT. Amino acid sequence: CASSSSGTGGSEAFF. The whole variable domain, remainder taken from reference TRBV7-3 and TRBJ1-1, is GAGVSQTPSNKVTEKGKYVELRCDPISGHTALYWYRQSLGQGPEFLIYFQGTGAADDSGLPNDRFFAVRPEGSVSTLKIQRTERGDSAVYLCASSSSGTGGSEAFFGQGTRLTVV.

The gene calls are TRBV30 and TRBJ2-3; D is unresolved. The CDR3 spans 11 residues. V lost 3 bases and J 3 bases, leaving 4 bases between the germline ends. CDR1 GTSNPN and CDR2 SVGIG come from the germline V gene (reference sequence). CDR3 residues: CAWRWTDTQYF. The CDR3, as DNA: TGTGCCTGGAGATGGACAGATACGCAGTATTTT.

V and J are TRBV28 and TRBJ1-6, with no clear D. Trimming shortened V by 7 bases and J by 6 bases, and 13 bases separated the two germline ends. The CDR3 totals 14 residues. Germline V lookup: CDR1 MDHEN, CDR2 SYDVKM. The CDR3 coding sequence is TGTGCCAGCAAACGGGCGGCACCTAATTCACCCCTCCACTTT. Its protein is CASKRAAPNSPLHF.

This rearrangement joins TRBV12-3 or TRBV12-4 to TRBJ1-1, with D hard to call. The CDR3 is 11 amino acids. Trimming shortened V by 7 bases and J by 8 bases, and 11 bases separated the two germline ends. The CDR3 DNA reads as TGTGCCAGCAACCGACTCGGGGAAGCTTTCTTT. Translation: CASNRLGEAFF.

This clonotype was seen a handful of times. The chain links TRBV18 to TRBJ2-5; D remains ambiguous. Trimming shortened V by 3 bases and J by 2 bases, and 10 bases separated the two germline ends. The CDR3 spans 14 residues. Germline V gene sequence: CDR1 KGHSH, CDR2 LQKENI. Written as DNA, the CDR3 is TGTGCCAGCTCACCTTTATCAGCTCAAGAGACCCAGTACTTC. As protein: CASSPLSAQETQYF.

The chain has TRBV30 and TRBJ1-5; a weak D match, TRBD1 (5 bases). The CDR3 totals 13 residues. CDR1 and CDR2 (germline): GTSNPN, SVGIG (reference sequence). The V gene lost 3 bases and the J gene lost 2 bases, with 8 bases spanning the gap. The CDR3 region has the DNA TGTGCCTGGAGCCAGGGCGGCAATCAGCCCCAGCATTTT. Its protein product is CAWSQGGNQPQHF.

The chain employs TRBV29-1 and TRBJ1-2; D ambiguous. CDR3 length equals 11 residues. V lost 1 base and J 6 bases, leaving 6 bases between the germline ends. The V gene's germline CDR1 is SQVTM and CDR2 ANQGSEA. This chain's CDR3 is CSVEVLDGYTF. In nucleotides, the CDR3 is TGCAGCGTTGAAGTTCTGGATGGCTACACCTTC.

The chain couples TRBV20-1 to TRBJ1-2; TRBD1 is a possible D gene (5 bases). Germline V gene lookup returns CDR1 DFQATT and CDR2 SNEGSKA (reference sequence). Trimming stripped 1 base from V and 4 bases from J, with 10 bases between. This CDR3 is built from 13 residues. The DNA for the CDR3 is TGCAGTGCTAGAGCTCAGGGTCCCTATGGCTACACCTTC. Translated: CSARAQGPYGYTF.

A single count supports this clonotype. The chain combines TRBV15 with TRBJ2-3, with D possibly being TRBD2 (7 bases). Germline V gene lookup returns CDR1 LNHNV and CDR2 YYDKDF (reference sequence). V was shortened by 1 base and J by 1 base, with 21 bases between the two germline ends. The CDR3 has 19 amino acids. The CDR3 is CATSRVPPWGGPGTDTQYF. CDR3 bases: TGTGCCACCAGCAGAGTTCCTCCCTGGGGGGGGCCGGGCACAGATACGCAGTATTTT.

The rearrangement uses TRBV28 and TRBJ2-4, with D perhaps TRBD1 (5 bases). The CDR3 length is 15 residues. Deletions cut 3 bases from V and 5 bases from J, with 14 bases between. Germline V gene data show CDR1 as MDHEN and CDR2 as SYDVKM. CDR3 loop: CASSFLRPTENIQYF. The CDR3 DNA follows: TGTGCCAGCAGTTTTCTCCGCCCGACAGAAAACATTCAGTACTTC.

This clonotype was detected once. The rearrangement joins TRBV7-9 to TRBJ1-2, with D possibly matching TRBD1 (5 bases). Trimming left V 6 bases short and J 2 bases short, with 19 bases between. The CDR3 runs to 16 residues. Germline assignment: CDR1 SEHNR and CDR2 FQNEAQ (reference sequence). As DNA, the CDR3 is TGTGCCAGCAGTTCTACAGGTTTAAATACCAACTATGGCTACACCTTC. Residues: CASSSTGLNTNYGYTF.

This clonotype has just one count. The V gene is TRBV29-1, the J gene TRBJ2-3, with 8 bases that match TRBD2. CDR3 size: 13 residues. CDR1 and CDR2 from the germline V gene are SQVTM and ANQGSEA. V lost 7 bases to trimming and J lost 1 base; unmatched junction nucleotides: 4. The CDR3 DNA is TGCAGCGCCAGAGCGGGGGGCACAGATACGCAGTATTTT. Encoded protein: CSARAGGTDTQYF.

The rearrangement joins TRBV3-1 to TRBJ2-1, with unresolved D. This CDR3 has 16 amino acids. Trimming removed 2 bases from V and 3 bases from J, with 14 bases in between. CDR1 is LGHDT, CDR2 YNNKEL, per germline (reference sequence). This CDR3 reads CASSQLPAWDYNEQFF. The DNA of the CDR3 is TGTGCCAGCAGCCAACTCCCTGCGTGGGACTACAATGAGCAGTTCTTC.